This T cell receptor (beta chain) is from a study of cytomegalovirus exposure and HLA in healthy donors. PCR involved 60 Vbeta and 13 Jbeta primers. The method was immunoSEQ multiplex PCR; TCRdb's version includes in-frame clones alone and lacks a portion of them. The profile shows approximately 150,000 clones, roughly 80% of them singletons. Germline V CDR1 and CDR2: SGHVS, FNYEAQ. V lost 1 base, J lost 9 bases, and 13 bases lay in between. The CDR3 is 14 residues long. This chain joins TRBV7-6 and TRBJ2-1; possibly TRBD2 for D (5 bases). The sequencing input was PBMCs. The receptor comes from a woman aged 25 to 39 in good health and CMV-seropositive. The CDR3 DNA reads TGTGCCAGCAGCTTAGTTCACGGGGAAACTGAGCAGTTCTTC. This codes for CASSLVHGETEQFF.